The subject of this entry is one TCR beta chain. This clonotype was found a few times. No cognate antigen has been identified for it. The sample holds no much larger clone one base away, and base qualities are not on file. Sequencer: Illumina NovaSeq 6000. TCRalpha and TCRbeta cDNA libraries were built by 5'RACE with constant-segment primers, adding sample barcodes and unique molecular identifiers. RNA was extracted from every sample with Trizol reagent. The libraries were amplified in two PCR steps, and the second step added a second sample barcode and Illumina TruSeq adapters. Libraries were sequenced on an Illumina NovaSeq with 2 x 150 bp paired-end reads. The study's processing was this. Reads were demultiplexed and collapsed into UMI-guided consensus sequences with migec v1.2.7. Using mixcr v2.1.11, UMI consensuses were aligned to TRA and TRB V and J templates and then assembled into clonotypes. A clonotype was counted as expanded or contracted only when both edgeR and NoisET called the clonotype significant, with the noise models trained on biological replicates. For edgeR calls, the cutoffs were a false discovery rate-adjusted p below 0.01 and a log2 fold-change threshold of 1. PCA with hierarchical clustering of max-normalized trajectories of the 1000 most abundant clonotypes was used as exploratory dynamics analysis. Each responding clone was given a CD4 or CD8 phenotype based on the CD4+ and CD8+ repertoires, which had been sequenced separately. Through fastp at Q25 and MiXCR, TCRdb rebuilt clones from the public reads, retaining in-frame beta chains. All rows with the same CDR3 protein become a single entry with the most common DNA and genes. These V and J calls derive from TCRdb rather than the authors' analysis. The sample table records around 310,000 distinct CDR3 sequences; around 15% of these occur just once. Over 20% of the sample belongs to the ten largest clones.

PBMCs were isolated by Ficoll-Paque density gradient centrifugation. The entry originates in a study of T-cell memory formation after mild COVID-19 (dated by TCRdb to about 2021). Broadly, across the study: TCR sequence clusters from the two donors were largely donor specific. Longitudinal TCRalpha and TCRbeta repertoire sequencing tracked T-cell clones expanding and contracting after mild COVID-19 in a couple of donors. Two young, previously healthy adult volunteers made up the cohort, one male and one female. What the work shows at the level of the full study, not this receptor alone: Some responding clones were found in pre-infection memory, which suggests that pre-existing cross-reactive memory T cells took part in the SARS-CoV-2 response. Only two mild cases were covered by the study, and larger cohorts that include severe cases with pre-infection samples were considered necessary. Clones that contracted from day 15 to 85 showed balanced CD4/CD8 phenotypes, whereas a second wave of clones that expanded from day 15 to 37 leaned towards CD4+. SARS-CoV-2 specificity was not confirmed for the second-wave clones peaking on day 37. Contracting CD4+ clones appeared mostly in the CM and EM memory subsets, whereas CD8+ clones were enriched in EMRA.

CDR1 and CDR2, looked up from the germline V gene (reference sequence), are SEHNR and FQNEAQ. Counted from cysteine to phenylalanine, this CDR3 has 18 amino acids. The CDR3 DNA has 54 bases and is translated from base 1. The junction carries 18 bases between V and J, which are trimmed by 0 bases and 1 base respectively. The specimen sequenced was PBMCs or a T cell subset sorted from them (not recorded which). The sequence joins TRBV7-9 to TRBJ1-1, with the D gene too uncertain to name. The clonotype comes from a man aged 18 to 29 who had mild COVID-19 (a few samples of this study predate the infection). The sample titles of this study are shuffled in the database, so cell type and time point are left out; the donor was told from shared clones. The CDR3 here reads CASSLAVIHLDKNTEAFF. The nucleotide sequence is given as TGTGCCAGCAGCTTAGCAGTGATCCACCTCGATAAGAACACTGAAGCTTTCTTT.